A single sample gave rise to the 18 T cell receptor beta chains below, sequenced in a study of shared clonotypes between healthy human individuals (dated by TCRdb to 2020 to 2022). Library method: the immunoSEQ multiplex PCR assay. In its TCRdb copy, this immuneACCESS table keeps in-frame sequences only and misses some clones. Where compared with another copy, unresolved V genes explain less than half of these, and the others have no known cause. Across this sample there are millions of clones, with more than 80% seen only once. The ten largest clonotypes hold 0.35% to 0.5% of the sample. Sequencing was performed on naive CD4+ T cells from PBMCs. The intended sense of this specimen's cell subset or site label: CD45RA+ positively selected. These receptors were obtained from a man between 18 and 29 years old in good health. Some clones in this sample may be carry-over from other donors' samples.

Comment on this clone: The sample contains more than one DNA sequence encoding this CDR3. The rearrangement links TRBV9 to TRBJ2-3; possibly TRBD2 for D (6 bases). This CDR3 has 15 residues. The V gene lost 0 bases and the J gene lost 5 bases, with 13 bases spanning the gap. Germline V gene data show CDR1 as SGDLS and CDR2 as YYNGEE. The CDR3 here is CASSVGGGVGDTQYF. The CDR3 nucleotides read TGTGCCAGCAGCGTAGGGGGCGGGGTAGGAGATACGCAGTATTTT.

V usage is TRBV6-6 and J usage is TRBJ2-5; weak D call: TRBD2 (6 bases). Germline assignment: CDR1 MNHNY and CDR2 SVGAGI (reference sequence). This CDR3 has 14 amino acids. Between the trimmed V and J ends, which lost 3 bases and 10 bases, there was a span of 18 bases. CDR3 bases: TGTGCCAGCAGTTATAGCTCGGGGGTTCAGGGCCAGTACTTC. Translating it yields CASSYSSGVQGQYF.

This chain connects TRBV7-2 to TRBJ2-3, with D possibly being TRBD2 (5 bases). Looked up from germline, CDR1 is SGHTA and CDR2 is FQGNSA. V was shortened by 3 bases and J by 3 bases, with 7 bases between the two germline ends. The CDR3 length is 13 residues. In nucleotides, the CDR3 is TGTGCCAGCAGCTTGCAGCGGACAGATACGCAGTATTTT. Amino acids: CASSLQRTDTQYF.

This clone was counted once. The genes are TRBV15 and TRBJ2-7; D unresolved. V was clipped by 3 bases and J by 2 bases, with 11 bases between them. The CDR3 loop spans 14 amino acids. Looked up from germline, CDR1 is LNHNV and CDR2 is YYDKDF (reference sequence). CDR3 protein: CATSSLRVTYEQYF. The CDR3 nucleotides are TGTGCCACCAGCAGCCTTCGAGTTACCTACGAGCAGTACTTC.

This chain links TRBV18 with TRBJ2-1, with D perhaps matching TRBD2 (5 bases). The CDR3 runs to 14 residues. Germline V gene lookup returns CDR1 KGHSH and CDR2 LQKENI. Trimming removed 4 bases from V and 5 bases from J, with 12 bases in between. The CDR3 sequence is CASSRVGEDNEQFF. In DNA, the CDR3 is TGTGCCAGCTCACGGGTGGGAGAGGACAATGAGCAGTTCTTC.

CDR3 in DNA: TGTGCCAGCAGTTACAGGGCTCAGCCCCAGCATTTT. Protein sequence: CASSYRAQPQHF. The gene calls are TRBV28 and TRBJ1-5; possibly TRBD1 for D (6 bases). The CDR3 consists of 12 residues. V lost 4 bases and J lost 6, with 7 bases in between. Germline V gene sequence: CDR1 MDHEN, CDR2 SYDVKM.

This sequence joins TRBV28 and TRBJ1-1; weak D call: TRBD1 (5 bases). Germline V gene data show CDR1 as MDHEN and CDR2 as SYDVKM. CDR3 size: 13 residues. Trimming cost V 5 bases and J 6 bases, with 13 bases left between them. The DNA of the CDR3 is TGTGCCAGCAGTCCCTCAGGGCGGGCTGAAGCTTTCTTT. Its protein product is CASSPSGRAEAFF.

The chain links TRBV28 to TRBJ1-2, with a possible D match to TRBD1 (5 bases). V lost 3 bases, J lost 5 bases, and 10 bases lay in between. The germline V gene has CDR1 MDHEN and CDR2 SYDVKM. The CDR3 spans 13 residues. The CDR3: CASSLKRGYGYTF. The DNA of the CDR3 is TGTGCCAGCAGTTTGAAACGGGGGTATGGCTACACCTTC.

CDR3 protein: CAWSVQGRGRYNEQFF. The CDR3 DNA sequence: TGTGCCTGGAGTGTACAGGGCAGGGGGAGATACAATGAGCAGTTCTTC. The chain links TRBV30 to TRBJ2-1; 7 bases fit TRBD1. CDR3 length: 16 amino acids. After removal of 0 bases from V and 4 bases from J, the junction contained 9 bases not matched to a gene. CDR1 and CDR2 from the germline V gene are GTSNPN and SVGIG (reference sequence). The whole variable domain, remainder taken from reference TRBV30 and TRBJ2-1, is SQTIHQWPATLVQPVGSPLSLECTVEGTSNPNLYWYRQAAGRGLQLLFYSVGIGQISSEVPQNLSASRPQDRQFILSSKKLLLSDSGFYLCAWSVQGRGRYNEQFFGPGTRLTVL.

The V gene is TRBV30, the J gene TRBJ1-2, with TRBD1 matching 10 bases. Germline loops: CDR1 GTSNPN, CDR2 SVGIG (reference sequence). V shed 7 bases, J shed 6 bases, and the junction held 8 bases outside the gene matches. This CDR3 has 13 amino acids. CDR3: CASDRGLKDGYTF. In DNA, the CDR3 is TGTGCCTCCGACAGGGGGCTGAAGGATGGCTACACCTTC.

The CDR3 reads CASSPVDPPMNTEAFF. CDR3 in DNA: TGTGCCAGCTCACCCGTCGACCCACCGATGAACACTGAAGCTTTCTTT. V is TRBV18 and J is TRBJ1-1; D is uncertain. The CDR3 totals 16 residues. V lost 3 bases to trimming and J lost 0 bases, with 14 bases between them. CDR1 KGHSH and CDR2 LQKENI come from the germline V gene.

A note on this clone: The sample carries other DNA sequences with the same CDR3. V and J are TRBV6-5 and TRBJ2-7, with 10 bases matching TRBD1. Germline CDR1 is MNHEY and CDR2 is SVGAGI. V lost 5 bases, J lost 3 bases, and 1 base stayed unmatched. This CDR3 comprises 13 residues. The CDR3 DNA reads TGTGCCAGCAGTCGGGACAGGGGCTACGAGCAGTACTTC. It codes for CASSRDRGYEQYF.

The genes are TRBV19 and TRBJ2-7; D possibly uses TRBD1 or TRBD2 (6 bases each). This CDR3 has 13 residues. Germline V gene data show CDR1 as LNHDA and CDR2 as SQIVND (reference sequence). Trimming took 4 bases from V and 5 from J, leaving 12 bases between them. CDR3 loop: CASSRNREDEQYF. CDR3 DNA sequence: TGTGCCAGTAGTAGAAACAGGGAGGACGAGCAGTACTTC.

The rearrangement uses TRBV4-1 and TRBJ2-7; D is tentatively TRBD1 or TRBD2 (5 bases each). Germline-derived CDR1 and CDR2 are MGHRA and YSYEKL. V lost 0 bases and J lost 0, with 21 bases in between. The CDR3 loop spans 19 amino acids. The CDR3 spells CASSQDAHSGAPTSYEQYF. CDR3 DNA sequence: TGCGCCAGCAGCCAAGATGCCCATTCCGGGGCCCCTACCTCCTACGAGCAGTACTTC.

The CDR3 DNA reads as TGCGCCAGCAGTGATCGGGGAGGGGGAGATACGCAGTATTTT. Its translation: CASSDRGGGDTQYF. J is TRBJ2-3 and V is TRBV10-1, with D tentatively TRBD2 (7 bases). The germline V gene encodes CDR1 WNHNN and CDR2 SYGVQD (reference sequence). Trimming removed 3 bases from V and 5 bases from J, with 12 bases in between. The CDR3 contains 14 residues.

This clone was observed once. In DNA form, the CDR3 reads TGTGCCAGCAGCTCCATACATGGAGACATGAACACTGAAGCTTTCTTT. The encoded protein is CASSSIHGDMNTEAFF. The genes are TRBV7-2 and TRBJ1-1; D gene ambiguous. The CDR3 is 16 residues long. Germline-derived CDR1 and CDR2 are SGHTA and FQGNSA. V was trimmed by 4 bases and J by 0 bases, leaving 15 bases between them.

A single count supports this clone. This CDR3 reads CASSAAPGLAGAEPFF. Here the CDR3 DNA reads TGTGCCAGCAGTGCGGCCCCGGGACTAGCGGGAGCTGAACCGTTCTTC. This chain connects TRBV6-1 to TRBJ2-1, with TRBD2 identical over 14 bases. Germline assignment: CDR1 MNHNS and CDR2 SASEGT. J lost 15 bases, V lost 4 bases, and 14 bases had no gene match. The CDR3 is 16 residues long.

The genes are TRBV6-5 and TRBJ2-1; tentatively, D is TRBD2 (6 bases). Trimming cost V 3 bases and J 4 bases, with 10 bases left between them. Germline V gene lookup returns CDR1 MNHEY and CDR2 SVGAGI. The CDR3 extends over 14 amino acids. The CDR3 DNA follows: TGTGCCAGCAGTTATGCGGGGAGGTACAATGAGCAGTTCTTC. Translating gives CASSYAGRYNEQFF.